This T cell receptor beta chain was obtained from a study of T cells in women clearing cervical HPV infection. By frequency, this clone is medium-sized. The read gets to within 3 residues of the CDR3 end, and the germline J gene fills in the rest. Germline V gene lookup returns CDR1 SQVTM and CDR2 ANQGSEA. This CDR3 has 11 residues. Between the trimmed V and J ends, which lost 7 bases and 0 bases, there was a span of 5 bases. Only in-frame clones appear in the TCRdb table, and some are missing; sequencing was by immunoSEQ multiplex PCR. This table holds 40,000 or so clones. V is TRBV29-1 and J is TRBJ2-3, with unresolved D. This receptor was obtained from a woman between 18 and 70 years old with a cervical HPV16 infection that either progressed to CIN3+ or cleared (not recorded which). Sequenced input: blood buffy coat. The DNA read from the CDR3 is TGCAGCGGCGCTAGCACAGATACG. Translating gives CSGASTDT. The whole CDR3 reads CSGASTDTQYF.